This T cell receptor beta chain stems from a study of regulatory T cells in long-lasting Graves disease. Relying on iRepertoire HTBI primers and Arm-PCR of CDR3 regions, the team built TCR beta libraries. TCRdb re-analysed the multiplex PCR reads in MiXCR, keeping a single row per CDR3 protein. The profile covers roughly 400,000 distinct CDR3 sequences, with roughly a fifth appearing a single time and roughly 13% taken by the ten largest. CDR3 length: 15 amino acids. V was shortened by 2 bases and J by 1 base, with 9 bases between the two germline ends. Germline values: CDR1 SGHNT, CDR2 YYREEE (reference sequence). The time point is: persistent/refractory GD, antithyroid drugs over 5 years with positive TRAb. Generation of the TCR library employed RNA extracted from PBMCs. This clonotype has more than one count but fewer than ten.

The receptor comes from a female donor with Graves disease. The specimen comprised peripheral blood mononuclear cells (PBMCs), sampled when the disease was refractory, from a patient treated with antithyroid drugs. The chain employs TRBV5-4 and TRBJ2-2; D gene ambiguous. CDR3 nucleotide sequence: TGTGCCAGCAGCTTCAGTAGCTTGAACACCGGGGAGCTGTTTTTT. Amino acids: CASSFSSLNTGELFF.